One T cell receptor (beta chain) is described in this entry. Antigen unknown. This CDR3 region has 16 residues. Trimming cost V 2 bases and J 6 bases, with 20 bases left between them. CDR1 is SEHNR, CDR2 FQNEAQ, per germline (reference sequence). 13 Jbeta primers and 60 Vbeta primers were used for the PCR. TCRdb's table, derived via immunoSEQ multiplex PCR, lists solely in-frame clones and lacks some. The sample consists of some 42,000 clones, 45% to 65% of them appearing once. This specimen comes from a study of cytomegalovirus exposure and HLA in healthy donors. Overall study findings and caveats: Across donors, most TCRs were seen rarely, yet some public ones were widespread. Sequencing probably produced one cluster of sequence variants that were highly shared. The study recorded 150 to 200 TCR beta chains that were cytomegalovirus-associated. Reported performance of the classifier showed diagnosis of cytomegalovirus status with high specificity and sensitivity.

The chain uses TRBV7-9 and TRBJ2-7; tentative D call: TRBD2 (5 bases). This receptor was identified in a human donor in good health. Sequencing was performed on PBMCs. The CDR3 region is CASSLNGGVRRGEQYF. Written as DNA, the CDR3 is TGTGCCAGCAGCTTAAACGGCGGAGTCAGACGGGGCGAGCAGTACTTC.